The 16 T cell receptor beta chains listed next were all sequenced from one sample in a study of cytomegalovirus exposure and HLA in healthy donors. 13 Jbeta primers and 60 Vbeta primers were used for the PCR. This table comes from immunoSEQ multiplex PCR, and its TCRdb copy is limited to in-frame clones, with some not included. This sample yields about 68,000 clones, of which 70% to 90% are seen a single time; 6.5% belongs to the top ten. The sequenced sample was PBMCs. The receptors were gathered from a human donor in good health.

Written as DNA, the CDR3 is TGTGCCAGCAGCTTGGGGACTATCCCACAAGAGACCCAGTACTTC. Its translation is CASSLGTIPQETQYF. The genes are TRBV5-6 and TRBJ2-5; D might be TRBD2 (6 bases). Trimming stripped 0 bases from V and 2 bases from J, with 11 bases between. This CDR3 has 15 residues. Germline V gives CDR1 SGHDT, CDR2 YYEEEE.

This chain connects TRBV6-1 to TRBJ2-5; maybe TRBD1 (6 bases). Germline CDR1 reads MNHNS; CDR2 reads SASEGT. Trimming stripped 4 bases from V and 1 base from J, with 10 bases between. This CDR3 is 14 amino acids long. The DNA of the CDR3 is TGTGCCAGCAGTGCGACAGGAAGCCAAGAGACCCAGTACTTC. Encoded protein: CASSATGSQETQYF.

The V gene is TRBV9, the J gene TRBJ1-4, with 8 bases aligning to TRBD1. The CDR3 sequence is 15 residues long. CDR1 is SGDLS and CDR2 is YYNGEE in the germline V gene. V shed 0 bases and J 7 bases; nucleotides not matched to a gene: 5. DNA for the CDR3: TGTGCCAGCAGCGTAGCAGGGGGCGCCTTTGAAAAACTGTTTTTT. It encodes CASSVAGGAFEKLFF. The full variable domain, completed using reference TRBV9 and TRBJ1-4, is DSGVTQTPKHLITATGQRVTLRCSPRSGDLSVYWYQQSLDQGLQFLIQYYNGEERAKGNILERFSAQQFPDLHSELNLSSLELGDSALYFCASSVAGGAFEKLFFGSGTQLSVL.

This chain links TRBV6-5 with TRBJ1-2, with D tentatively TRBD1 (6 bases). Germline CDR1 reads MNHEY; CDR2 reads SVGAGI. CDR3 length equals 16 residues. Trimming removed 0 bases from V and 2 bases from J, with 13 bases in between. This chain's CDR3 is CASSYSPDSLNYGYTF. In nucleotides, the CDR3 is TGTGCCAGCAGTTACTCGCCGGACAGCTTAAACTATGGCTACACCTTC.

The chain couples TRBV6-4 to TRBJ1-2; 9 nucleotides match TRBD1. This CDR3 spans 13 amino acids. Germline V gene data show CDR1 as MRHNA and CDR2 as SNTAGT. With 3 bases clipped from V and 4 bases from J, the junction kept 0 bases outside the gene matches. CDR3 in DNA: TGTGCCAGCAGTGAGACAGGGGGCTATGGCTACACCTTC. Protein product: CASSETGGYGYTF.

V usage is TRBV9 and J usage is TRBJ2-1, with D unresolved. CDR1 and CDR2 (germline): SGDLS, YYNGEE. The V end lost 0 bases, the J end lost 0 bases, and 10 bases lay between the germline ends. The CDR3 totals 16 residues. CDR3 in amino acids: CASSVALRSSYNEQFF. The CDR3 DNA sequence: TGTGCCAGCAGCGTAGCTTTGCGGAGCTCCTACAATGAGCAGTTCTTC.

This sequence joins TRBV10-3 and TRBJ1-3; D gene uncertain. This CDR3 has 13 residues. Trimming left V 10 bases short and J 7 bases short, with 17 bases between. Germline V lookup: CDR1 ENHRY, CDR2 SYGVKD. In DNA, the CDR3 is TGTGCCACAGTTGGGAGAATTCTTAACACCATATATTTT. It encodes CATVGRILNTIYF.

The chain carries TRBV11-3 and TRBJ2-6; the D is unclear. Germline V gene data show CDR1 as SGHNT and CDR2 as YENEEA. The CDR3 spans 13 residues. The V end lost 5 bases, the J end lost 1 base, and 3 bases lay between the germline ends. CDR3 nucleotide sequence: TGTGCCAGCAGCCCGTCTGGGGCCAACGTCCTGACTTTC. Its protein is CASSPSGANVLTF.

J is TRBJ1-5 and V is TRBV2; D is undetermined. Between the trimmed V and J ends, which lost 6 bases and 9 bases, there was a span of 12 bases. In germline, CDR1 is SNHLY, CDR2 FYNNEI. This CDR3 is 12 amino acids long. The CDR3 sequence: CASSRREGPQHF. As DNA, the CDR3 is TGTGCCAGCAGCCGAAGGGAGGGGCCCCAGCATTTT.

This clone showed up just a few times. The J gene is TRBJ1-1, the V gene TRBV9; D perhaps matches TRBD1 (5 bases). Germline loops: CDR1 SGDLS, CDR2 YYNGEE. Trimming took off 1 base at V and 6 bases at J, with 13 bases between the two ends. The CDR3 length is 14 residues. Here the CDR3 reads CASSVLGALAEAFF. The CDR3 DNA reads as TGTGCCAGCAGCGTATTAGGGGCCCTGGCTGAAGCTTTCTTT.

The chain combines TRBV7-3 with TRBJ2-2, with no clear D. Germline CDR1 SGHTA, CDR2 FQGTGA. The CDR3 runs to 14 residues. With 5 bases removed from V and 6 bases from J, the gap between germline ends came to 13 bases. The CDR3, as DNA: TGTGCCAGCAGCCCTAATAGTGTCCCCGGGGAGCTGTTTTTT. Residues: CASSPNSVPGELFF.

The V gene is TRBV7-2, the J gene TRBJ2-4; TRBD1 might be the D (5 bases). V lost 4 bases to trimming and J lost 1 base, with 14 bases between them. The CDR3 contains 16 residues. CDR1 is SGHTA, CDR2 FQGNSA, per germline. CDR3 in DNA: TGTGCCAGCAGCTCTGACAGCTCAAAGGCCAAAAACATTCAGTACTTC. Protein: CASSSDSSKAKNIQYF.

The chain couples TRBV12-5 to TRBJ1-1, with D possibly matching TRBD1 (6 bases). This CDR3 region has 18 residues. V lost 3 bases and J 1 base, leaving 21 bases between the germline ends. Germline V gene sequence: CDR1 LGHNT, CDR2 FRNRAP. For the CDR3, the DNA is TGTGCTAGTGGTTTCCCAGGGGCCTTGGGCAGCTGGAACACTGAAGCTTTCTTT. Encoded protein: CASGFPGALGSWNTEAFF.

This clone was detected a few times. J is TRBJ2-2 and V is TRBV10-3; 8 bases line up with TRBD1. This CDR3 has 15 residues. V dropped 4 bases and J dropped 1; count of bases not matched to a gene: 2. The germline V gene has CDR1 ENHRY and CDR2 SYGVKD. The CDR3 loop is CAISVGQGNTGELFF. CDR3 sequence (DNA): TGTGCCATCAGTGTCGGACAGGGGAACACCGGGGAGCTGTTTTTT.

CDR3 DNA: TGTGCCAGCAGCTTGTTGACTAGCGGGGATCATACGCAGTATTTT. Translation: CASSLLTSGDHTQYF. The chain has TRBV5-6 and TRBJ2-3; 11 positions agree with TRBD2. V shed 1 base and J 7 bases; nucleotides not matched to a gene: 5. The CDR3 sequence is 15 residues long. The V gene's germline CDR1 is SGHDT and CDR2 YYEEEE.

This clone was recorded a few times. The chain joins TRBV4-1 to TRBJ1-1; tentative D call: TRBD1 (6 bases). Trimming removed 0 bases from V and 2 bases from J, with 16 bases in between. This CDR3 spans 17 amino acids. Germline assignment: CDR1 MGHRA and CDR2 YSYEKL. In nucleotides, the CDR3 is TGCGCCAGCAGCCAAGATCGAACTGGGGGCGATAACACTGAAGCTTTCTTT. Encoded protein: CASSQDRTGGDNTEAFF.